The rows below give T cell receptor beta chains drawn from one sample of a study of T cells in Graves' hyperthyroidism and ophthalmopathy. A single record per CDR3 protein comes from TCRdb applying MiXCR to the multiplex PCR reads. The sample has 490,000 or so distinct CDR3 sequences, approximately 23% seen once; the top ten hold around 47%. Sequences were obtained from blood. These receptors all come from a woman aged 65 to 85 with Graves' ophthalmopathy. Both conserved end residues are part of each CDR3. A D gene is named only where the DNA matches it firmly. Clone sizes are given selectively: once, few, many, or a class where the clone is expanded.

V gene: TRBV7-8; clone size: many; D gene: TRBD2; J gene: TRBJ2-7; CDR3 protein: CASSLSASGRAEQYF
V gene: TRBV7-8; clone size: .; D gene: TRBD1; J gene: TRBJ2-7; CDR3 protein: CASSPSGTGGAYEQYF
V gene: TRBV9; clone size: .; D gene: TRBD2; J gene: TRBJ2-3; CDR3 protein: CANSPPLAGVSDTQYF
V gene: TRBV19; clone size: .; D gene: .; J gene: TRBJ2-3; CDR3 protein: CASSTFPLTDTQYF
V gene: TRBV28; clone size: many; D gene: .; J gene: TRBJ2-7; CDR3 protein: CASSSPGLIYEQYF
V gene: TRBV7-9; clone size: few; D gene: .; J gene: TRBJ2-1; CDR3 protein: CASSHTIDSSYNEQFF
V gene: TRBV20-1; clone size: many; D gene: .; J gene: TRBJ1-1; CDR3 protein: CSASRSNGRQGSGTEAFF
V gene: TRBV5-1; clone size: .; D gene: .; J gene: TRBJ2-5; CDR3 protein: CASSEGTSTRGETQYF
V gene: TRBV11-2; clone size: .; D gene: .; J gene: TRBJ1-1; CDR3 protein: CASSLVFSGPLNTEAFF
V gene: TRBV28; clone size: .; D gene: .; J gene: TRBJ1-3; CDR3 protein: CASSLSWGSSGNTIYF
V gene: TRBV28; clone size: few; D gene: TRBD1; J gene: TRBJ1-6; CDR3 protein: CASSRNDREVNSPLHF
V gene: TRBV29-1; clone size: .; D gene: TRBD2; J gene: TRBJ2-3; CDR3 protein: CSVVSGGRTDTQYF
V gene: TRBV7-9; clone size: many; D gene: .; J gene: TRBJ2-7; CDR3 protein: CASSFAGNSYEQYF
V gene: TRBV3-1; clone size: .; D gene: TRBD1; J gene: TRBJ2-7; CDR3 protein: CASSQPGQGLKGYEQYF
V gene: TRBV5-1; clone size: .; D gene: TRBD2; J gene: TRBJ2-1; CDR3 protein: CASSLAGTSGSRFNRFF
V gene: TRBV28; clone size: many; D gene: TRBD1; J gene: TRBJ2-7; CDR3 protein: CASSSPGQEAYEQYF
V gene: TRBV28; clone size: many; D gene: .; J gene: TRBJ2-7; CDR3 protein: CASRDSYEQYF
V gene: TRBV6-1; clone size: .; D gene: TRBD2; J gene: TRBJ2-5; CDR3 protein: CASSEVEREGETQYF
V gene: TRBV29-1; clone size: many; D gene: .; J gene: TRBJ1-1; CDR3 protein: CSAESAGRAEAFF
V gene: TRBV2; clone size: .; D gene: .; J gene: TRBJ2-7; CDR3 protein: CASMEGHHEQYF
V gene: TRBV11-2; clone size: few; D gene: .; J gene: TRBJ2-1; CDR3 protein: CASSLESGQWEEQFF
V gene: TRBV28; clone size: .; D gene: .; J gene: TRBJ2-1; CDR3 protein: CASSRGIPSYNEQFF
V gene: TRBV6-1; clone size: few; D gene: .; J gene: TRBJ2-5; CDR3 protein: CASSGDWWARRETQYF
V gene: TRBV2; clone size: .; D gene: .; J gene: TRBJ1-1; CDR3 protein: CASSLSRAEAFF
V gene: TRBV3-1; clone size: few; D gene: TRBD1; J gene: TRBJ2-7; CDR3 protein: CASSQVLGTGSYEQYF
V gene: TRBV28; clone size: .; D gene: TRBD2; J gene: TRBJ2-3; CDR3 protein: CASSFTSGEGTQYF
V gene: TRBV12-3/TRBV12-4; clone size: many; D gene: TRBD1; J gene: TRBJ1-5; CDR3 protein: CASSHGQAAGQPQHF
V gene: TRBV3-1; clone size: .; D gene: .; J gene: TRBJ2-3; CDR3 protein: CASSQDPIGTDTQYF
V gene: TRBV6-1; clone size: few; D gene: .; J gene: TRBJ2-1; CDR3 protein: CASSSPTIRSYNEQFF
V gene: TRBV30; clone size: few; D gene: TRBD1; J gene: TRBJ1-1; CDR3 protein: CAWSVPQGMGTEAFF
V gene: TRBV29-1; clone size: .; D gene: TRBD2; J gene: TRBJ2-3; CDR3 protein: CSVTLAGNTDTQYF
V gene: TRBV4-1; clone size: .; D gene: .; J gene: TRBJ2-6; CDR3 protein: CASSRWGNGQGSGANVLTF
V gene: TRBV9; clone size: few; D gene: TRBD2; J gene: TRBJ2-3; CDR3 protein: CASSTLGLASADTQYF
V gene: TRBV2; clone size: many; D gene: .; J gene: TRBJ1-1; CDR3 protein: CASSRTWTEAFF
V gene: TRBV3-1; clone size: .; D gene: .; J gene: TRBJ1-1; CDR3 protein: CASSQDRRGDEAFF
V gene: TRBV7-7; clone size: few; D gene: TRBD1; J gene: TRBJ1-1; CDR3 protein: CASSFTGQGGRATEAFF
V gene: TRBV5-4; clone size: few; D gene: .; J gene: TRBJ2-1; CDR3 protein: CASSLEGGRPSSYNEQFF
V gene: TRBV28; clone size: few; D gene: .; J gene: TRBJ1-2; CDR3 protein: CASSFSPVYGYTF
V gene: TRBV28; clone size: few; D gene: .; J gene: TRBJ2-1; CDR3 protein: CASSFLAREQFF
V gene: TRBV3-1; clone size: few; D gene: TRBD2; J gene: TRBJ2-1; CDR3 protein: CASSQAGGTYNEQFF
V gene: TRBV5-6; clone size: few; D gene: .; J gene: TRBJ2-3; CDR3 protein: CASRRAWGTDTQYF
V gene: TRBV11-2; clone size: many; D gene: .; J gene: TRBJ2-1; CDR3 protein: CASSLDLINEQFF